These 21 T cell receptor beta chains were all obtained from the same sample, sequenced in a study of blood T cell repertoires in COVID-19. The repertoire was sequenced with immunoSEQ multiplex PCR; TCRdb's copy has only in-frame clones and lacks some. The sample has 35,000 to 45,000 clones, around 86% seen once. The sample consisted of peripheral blood. The receptors come from a human donor in a cohort sampled during active COVID-19.

Details on this clone: Compared with germline, one end of the junction differs, possibly owing to a read error. The rearrangement joins TRBV4-1 to TRBJ1-1, with 11 nucleotides matching TRBD1. The CDR3 covers 16 residues. The germline V gene has CDR1 MGHRA and CDR2 YSYEKL. This CDR3 is CASSPGQGALKTEAFF. The DNA for the CDR3 is TGCGCCAGCAGCCCCGGACAGGGGGCGCTGAAGACTGAAGCTTTCTTT.

The chain uses TRBV3-1 (or the pseudogene TRBV3-2) and TRBJ1-1; TRBD1 matches 7 bases. Germline lookup yields CDR1 LGHDT and CDR2 YNNKEL (reference sequence). Trimming removed 0 bases from V and 5 bases from J; junction bases left unmatched: 3. The CDR3 length is 14 residues. The CDR3 coding sequence is TGTGCCAGCAGCCAAGAGACAGGGTTTACTGAAGCTTTCTTT. Its translation is CASSQETGFTEAFF.

The V and J genes are TRBV3-1 (or the pseudogene TRBV3-2) and TRBJ1-2; 7 nucleotides align to TRBD1. The CDR3 has 14 residues. Germline lookup yields CDR1 LGHDT and CDR2 YNNKEL (reference sequence). J lost 5 bases, V lost 3 bases, and 6 bases had no gene match. The CDR3 DNA follows: TGTGCCAGCAGCCAGAAAGGGACAGCTTATGGCTACACCTTC. It yields the protein CASSQKGTAYGYTF.

The chain employs TRBV4-3 and TRBJ1-2, with D possibly being TRBD1 (5 bases). The CDR3 covers 16 residues. V was shortened by 0 bases and J by 2 bases, with 13 bases between the two germline ends. The germline CDR1 and CDR2 sequences are LGHNA and YSLEER. CDR3 residues: CASSQEFRQLNYGYTF. CDR3 DNA sequence: TGCGCCAGCAGCCAAGAGTTTAGACAGCTAAACTATGGCTACACCTTC.

The rearrangement links TRBV7-9 to TRBJ2-6; TRBD1 aligns across 9 bases. In germline, CDR1 is SEHNR, CDR2 FQNEAQ (reference sequence). Losses at the gene ends were 3 bases for V and 3 bases for J; bases not matched to a gene: 9. This CDR3 has 18 amino acids. DNA for the CDR3: TGTGCCAGCAGCTTTCCGGGACAGGGCTTATATGGGGCCAACGTCCTGACTTTC. Translating it yields CASSFPGQGLYGANVLTF.

The chain links TRBV4-3 to TRBJ1-3, with D possibly being TRBD1 (5 bases). The V end lost 0 bases, the J end lost 3 bases, and 12 bases lay between the germline ends. The germline V gene encodes CDR1 LGHNA and CDR2 YSLEER. This CDR3 spans 16 amino acids. CDR3 residues: CASSQEAGGIGNTIYF. The CDR3 DNA is TGCGCCAGCAGCCAAGAAGCGGGGGGGATTGGAAACACCATATATTTT.

V and J are TRBV7-2 and TRBJ2-7, with 8 bases aligning to TRBD1. The ends lost 6 bases at V and 4 bases at J; junction bases unmatched: 8. Germline V gives CDR1 SGHTA, CDR2 FQGNSA. This CDR3 is built from 14 residues. The CDR3 DNA reads as TGTGCCAGCAGTACAGGACAGGGCCGGTACGAGCAGTACTTC. Encoded protein: CASSTGQGRYEQYF.

The gene calls are TRBV19 and TRBJ2-7; 10 nucleotides align to TRBD1. Germline V gene sequence: CDR1 LNHDA, CDR2 SQIVND (reference sequence). This CDR3 spans 15 amino acids. Germline trimming cut 6 bases from V and 5 bases from J; bases unmatched to any gene: 10. CDR3 in amino acids: CASSPDRGRIHEQYF. The CDR3, as DNA: TGTGCCAGTAGCCCCGACAGGGGGCGAATCCACGAGCAGTACTTC.

The count of this clone is one. DNA for the CDR3: TGTGCCAGCAGGACAGGGACAGAGCGTGAAAAACTGTTTTTT. This gives the protein CASRTGTEREKLFF. The chain is built from TRBV7-2 and TRBJ1-4; TRBD1 matches at 7 bases. This CDR3 is built from 14 residues. The germline V gene encodes CDR1 SGHTA and CDR2 FQGNSA. V shed 6 bases and J 7 bases; nucleotides not matched to a gene: 8. Using reference TRBV7-2 and TRBJ1-4 for the parts outside the CDR3, the full variable domain is GAGVSQSPSNKVTEKGKDVELRCDPISGHTALYWYRQSLGQGLEFLIYFQGNSAPDKSGLPSDRFSAERTGGSVSTLTIQRTQQEDSAVYLCASRTGTEREKLFFGSGTQLSVL.

This sequence joins TRBV2 and TRBJ1-2; 9 nucleotides agree with TRBD1. CDR1 is SNHLY, CDR2 FYNNEI, per germline. This CDR3 is 14 amino acids long. The J segment lost 4 bases and the V segment lost 7 bases, leaving 7 bases of the junction unmatched. CDR3 in amino acids: CASIRDRDGYGYTF. CDR3 coding DNA: TGTGCCAGCATCCGGGACAGGGACGGCTATGGCTACACCTTC.

The V gene is TRBV12-3 or TRBV12-4, the J gene TRBJ1-1, with 7 nucleotides matching TRBD1. The CDR3 is 13 amino acids. Unmatched junction bases numbered 8, after V lost 7 bases and J lost 6 bases. The CDR3 sequence: CASNRLDRAEAFF. CDR3 nucleotides: TGTGCCAGCAATAGACTCGACAGGGCTGAAGCTTTCTTT.

The V call is TRBV9, the J call TRBJ1-3, with TRBD1 as a possible D gene (6 bases). V was pared by 4 bases and J by 0 bases, with 17 bases between. The CDR3 has 17 residues. Germline V lookup: CDR1 SGDLS, CDR2 YYNGEE. CDR3 in DNA: TGTGCCAGCAGCCTCGGGACAACCTACCACTCTGGAAACACCATATATTTT. Protein: CASSLGTTYHSGNTIYF.

CDR3 sequence reads: CASSQSSGAWDEQYF. The CDR3 DNA reads TGTGCCAGCAGCCAATCTAGCGGGGCGTGGGACGAGCAGTACTTC. V gene TRBV7-2 combines with J gene TRBJ2-7, with 9 bases matching TRBD2. Germline trimming cut 5 bases from V and 5 bases from J; bases unmatched to any gene: 10. Germline V gene lookup returns CDR1 SGHTA and CDR2 FQGNSA. This CDR3 has 15 amino acids. The full variable domain, completed using reference TRBV7-2 and TRBJ2-7, is GAGVSQSPSNKVTEKGKDVELRCDPISGHTALYWYRQSLGQGLEFLIYFQGNSAPDKSGLPSDRFSAERTGGSVSTLTIQRTQQEDSAVYLCASSQSSGAWDEQYFGPGTRLTVT.

The chain has TRBV10-3 and TRBJ2-4; 7 bases agree with TRBD2. V was pared by 0 bases and J by 14 bases, with 7 bases of the junction left unmatched. Germline V lookup: CDR1 ENHRY, CDR2 SYGVKD. The CDR3 consists of 13 residues. The CDR3 DNA reads TGTGCCATCAGTGAGTCTAGGGGAGGGACGGAGTACTTC. Protein sequence: CAISESRGGTEYF.

This sequence joins TRBV7-2 and TRBJ2-6, with a tentative D call TRBD1 (5 bases). The germline V and J ends were trimmed by 0 bases and 4 bases, with 10 bases remaining between them. This CDR3 comprises 16 residues. The germline V gene encodes CDR1 SGHTA and CDR2 FQGNSA. The CDR3 DNA reads as TGTGCCAGCAGCTTAGCCTCAGGGCCAGGGGCCAACGTCCTGACTTTC. The encoded protein is CASSLASGPGANVLTF.

The V call is TRBV5-5, the J call TRBJ1-6; no clear D gene. Germline CDR1 SGHKS, CDR2 YYEKEE (reference sequence). CDR3 length: 13 amino acids. V was pared by 3 bases and J by 9 bases, with 10 bases between. The chain's CDR3 is CASSSLVSSPLHF. CDR3 bases: TGTGCCAGCAGCTCCCTGGTGAGTTCACCCCTCCACTTT.

The chain couples TRBV15 to TRBJ1-2; D unclear. V lost 6 bases to trimming and J lost 3 bases, with 14 bases between them. In germline, CDR1 is LNHNV, CDR2 YYDKDF (reference sequence). The CDR3 is 14 residues long. This chain's CDR3 is CATRPWGGDYGYTF. DNA of the CDR3: TGTGCCACCAGGCCCTGGGGAGGCGACTATGGCTACACCTTC.

The chain has TRBV7-2 and TRBJ2-6, with D possibly matching TRBD2 (6 bases). V lost 8 bases to trimming and J lost 2 bases, with 13 bases between them. In germline, CDR1 is SGHTA, CDR2 FQGNSA. The length of the CDR3 is 15 residues. This CDR3 reads CASAEGHTGANVLTF. DNA of the CDR3: TGTGCCAGCGCGGAGGGGCACACTGGGGCCAACGTCCTGACTTTC.

The rearrangement joins TRBV11-2 to TRBJ2-7; D gene ambiguous. This CDR3 contains 15 residues. Trimming removed 5 bases at V and 2 bases at J, with 16 bases between. Germline V gene data show CDR1 as SGHAT and CDR2 as FQNNGV. As DNA, the CDR3 is TGTGCCAGCAGCCCCCGGGTCGGCGGTACCTACGAGCAGTACTTC. Translation gives CASSPRVGGTYEQYF.

The chain couples TRBV12-3 or TRBV12-4 to TRBJ2-1; possibly TRBD2 for D (5 bases). The CDR3 is made up of 13 amino acids. Trimming took off 6 bases at V and 1 base at J, with 7 bases between the two ends. The DNA for the CDR3 is TGTGCCAGCAGCCGGACTTCCTACAATGAGCAGTTCTTC. Translating it yields CASSRTSYNEQFF.

As DNA, the CDR3 is TGTGCCAGCAGCTTAGGGGCAGCTTACACCTTC. Translating gives CASSLGAAYTF. The chain carries TRBV7-9 and TRBJ1-2; D unclear. This CDR3 comprises 11 residues. From germline, CDR1 is SEHNR and CDR2 FQNEAQ (reference sequence). V was cut by 1 base and J by 11 bases, with 8 bases left in between.